This T cell receptor (beta chain) was recorded in a study of shared clonotypes between healthy human individuals. The wider study: Each donor's CD8 memory used one plate, CD8 naive two, each CD4 subset three.

V was pared by 6 bases and J by 5 bases, with 16 bases between. Germline lookup yields CDR1 SGHTA and CDR2 FQGNSA. This CDR3 contains 14 residues. The study, taken as a whole, reports: Researchers found naive subsets generally carried larger estimated richness than memory subsets. Having only a few donors restricted how much genetic and exposure-history diversity was captured.

The test was conducted at deep level. Only in-frame clones appear in the TCRdb table, and some are missing; sequencing was by immunoSEQ multiplex PCR. The sample shows millions of clones, 90% to 95% of them seen only once. Remarks on this clone: The antigen remains unidentified.

Input material: naive CD4+ T cells sorted from blood. Subset described: CD45RA+ positively selected. The sequence was collected from a young man in good health. The gene calls are TRBV7-2 and TRBJ2-5; D perhaps matches TRBD1 (5 bases). The CDR3 nucleotides are TGTGCCAGCAGTACTCAGGGTGGACCCGAGACCCAGTACTTC. Translated: CASSTQGGPETQYF.